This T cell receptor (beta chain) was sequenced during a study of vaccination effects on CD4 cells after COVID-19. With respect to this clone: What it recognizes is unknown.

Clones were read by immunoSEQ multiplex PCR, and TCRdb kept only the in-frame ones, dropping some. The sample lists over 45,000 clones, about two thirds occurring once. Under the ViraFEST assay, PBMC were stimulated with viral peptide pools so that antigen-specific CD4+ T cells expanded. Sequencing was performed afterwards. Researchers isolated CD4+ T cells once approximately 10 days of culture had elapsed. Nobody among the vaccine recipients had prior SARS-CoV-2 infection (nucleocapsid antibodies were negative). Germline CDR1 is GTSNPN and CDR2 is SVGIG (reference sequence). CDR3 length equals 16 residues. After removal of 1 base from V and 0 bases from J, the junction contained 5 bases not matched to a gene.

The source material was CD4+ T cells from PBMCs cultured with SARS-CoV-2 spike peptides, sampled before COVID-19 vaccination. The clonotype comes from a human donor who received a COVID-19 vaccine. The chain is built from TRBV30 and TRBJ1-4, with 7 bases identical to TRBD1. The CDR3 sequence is CAWSAGTVSTNEKLFF. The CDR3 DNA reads TGTGCCTGGAGTGCAGGGACAGTCTCAACTAATGAAAAACTGTTTTTT.